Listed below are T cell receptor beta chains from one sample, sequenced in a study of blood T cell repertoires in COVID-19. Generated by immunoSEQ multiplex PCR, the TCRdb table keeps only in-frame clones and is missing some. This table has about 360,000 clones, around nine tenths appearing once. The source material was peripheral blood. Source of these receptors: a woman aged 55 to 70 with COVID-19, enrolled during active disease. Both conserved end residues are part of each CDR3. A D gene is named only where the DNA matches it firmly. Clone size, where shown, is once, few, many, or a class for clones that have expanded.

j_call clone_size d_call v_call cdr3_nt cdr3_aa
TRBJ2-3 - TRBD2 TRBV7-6 TGTGCCAGCAGCCCAGTAGCGGGGGTAGGGGCAGATACGCAGTATTTT CASSPVAGVGADTQYF
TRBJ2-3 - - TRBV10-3 TGTGCCATCAGTGAGTCGACTATGGCAGATACGCAGTATTTT CAISESTMADTQYF
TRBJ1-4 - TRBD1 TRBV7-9 TGTGCCAGCAGCTTCGGGGACAGGGGGTTAACTAATGAAAAACTGTTTTTT CASSFGDRGLTNEKLFF
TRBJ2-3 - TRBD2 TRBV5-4 TGTGCCAGCAGCCGGACTAGCGGGGGGGAGGGCGCAGATACGCAGTATTTT CASSRTSGGEGADTQYF
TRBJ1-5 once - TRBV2 TGTGCCAGCAGTGGACTGAGCCCCCAGCATTTT CASSGLSPQHF
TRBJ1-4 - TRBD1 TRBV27 TGTGCCAGCAGTGGGACAGGGCGGAGTGAAAAACTGTTTTTT CASSGTGRSEKLFF
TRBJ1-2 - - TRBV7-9 TGTGCCAGCAGCTTTACAGGGAATAACTATGGCTACACCTTC CASSFTGNNYGYTF
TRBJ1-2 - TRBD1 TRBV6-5 TGTGCCAGCAGTTACTCGGAGGGGGCGAACTATGGCTACACCTTC CASSYSEGANYGYTF
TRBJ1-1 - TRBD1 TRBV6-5 TGTGCCAGCACCAAAAGGTGGGACAGGTCCGATGAAGCTTTCTTT CASTKRWDRSDEAFF
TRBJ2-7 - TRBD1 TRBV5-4 TGTGCCAGCAGCTCAGGCGGACAGGCCCGCTACGAGCAGTACTTC CASSSGGQARYEQYF
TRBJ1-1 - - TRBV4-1 TGCGCCAGCAGCCAAGTTTACAGCATGAACACTGAAGCTTTCTTT CASSQVYSMNTEAFF
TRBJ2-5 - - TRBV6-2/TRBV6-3 TGTGCCAGCAGTTCTCACGGGGATGAGACCCAGTACTTC CASSSHGDETQYF